This T cell receptor (beta chain) was identified during a study of shared T cell receptors in the human thymus. The CDR3 sequence is 15 residues long. Trimming pared 8 bases from V and 2 bases from J, leaving 18 bases between. Per the germline V gene, CDR1 is MRHNA and CDR2 is SNTAGT. TCRdb's table, derived via immunoSEQ multiplex PCR, lists solely in-frame clones and lacks some. The profile covers more than 300,000 clones, with approximately 95% appearing a single time and around 0.019% taken by the ten largest. The clonotype comes from a human donor. The sequenced material came from thymocytes. The chain has TRBV6-4 and TRBJ1-1, with unresolved D. Here the CDR3 reads CASYSKNSVNTEAFF. The CDR3 DNA sequence: TGTGCCAGCTATTCAAAGAACAGCGTTAACACTGAAGCTTTCTTT.